This T cell receptor beta chain was obtained from a study of blood T cell repertoires in COVID-19. Study as a whole: In each case, the material was cDNA or gDNA derived from T cells, B-cell-depleted T cells, or PBMCs.

Profiling relied on immunoSEQ multiplex PCR, and the TCRdb table lists in-frame clones only, not all of them. In the table there are roughly 49,000 clones, 86% of which are singletons. The CDR3 contains 20 residues. Germline V lookup: CDR1 ENHRY, CDR2 SYGVKD. V shed 4 bases, J shed 4 bases, and the junction held 14 bases outside the gene matches. The J gene is TRBJ2-3, the V gene TRBV10-3; 16 bases map to TRBD2. This receptor was obtained from a man older than 75 with active COVID-19. Sequenced sample: peripheral blood. This chain's CDR3 is CAISAPPGLAGGPEADTQYF. CDR3 DNA sequence: TGTGCCATCAGTGCCCCGCCGGGACTAGCGGGAGGGCCTGAGGCAGATACGCAGTATTTT.